This TCR beta chain was sequenced during a study of tissue T cells after allogeneic stem cell transplantation. Using immunoSEQ multiplex PCR, the repertoire was profiled, and TCRdb retains in-frame clones only, with some absent. The repertoire consists of about 5,600 clones, with over 50% occurring once and the leading ten covering around 10%. The CDR3 consists of 15 residues. Germline-derived CDR1 and CDR2 are GFQATS and STVNSAI. V shed 2 bases, J shed 4 bases, and the junction held 6 bases outside the gene matches. As concerns this clone: The gene symbols are mouse symbols. The sequenced fragment ends 1 residue before the CDR3 boundary, so the rest is inferred from the germline J gene.

Time point meaning: mouse harvest day 7 after allogeneic transplant. Tail vein injection delivered 10^7 T-cell-depleted bone marrow cells and 10^6 splenic CD5+ T cells. V gene TRBV20 combines with J gene TRBJ2-1; 9 nucleotides match TRBD1. The sequence derives from a female BALB/c mouse given C57BL/6 T cells with graft-versus-host disease after an allogeneic hematopoietic cell transplant. Source material: gut tissue. CDR3 residues: CGARPTGGGYAEQFF. The DNA read from the CDR3 is TGTGGTGCTAGGCCCACAGGGGGCGGGTATGCTGAGCAGTTC.